This is a list of T cell receptor beta chains from one sample in a study of OX40 agonist ivuxolimab in advanced cancers. Libraries were prepared by immunoSEQ multiplex PCR; TCRdb keeps only in-frame clonotypes and omits some of them. Found here are some 140,000 clones, 90% of them singletons; the top ten hold 0.95% to 1.4%. The sample in question was CD4+ or CD8+ T cells sorted from blood, obtained in a trial of the OX40 agonist ivuxolimab. Receptors were obtained from an adult with an advanced solid tumor such as melanoma, head and neck, liver or kidney cancer. Each CDR3 is given with its conserved first and last residue. The order of the fields is clone size, D gene, V gene, J gene, CDR3 protein, CDR3 DNA. A D gene is named only where the DNA matches it firmly. Some rows have no size entry. The others give once, few or many, or a class for an expanded clone.

abundance: NA; d_gene: NA; v_gene: TRBV19; j_gene: TRBJ1-1; CDR3aa: CASSLRTVARPEAFF; CDR3nt: TGTGCCAGTAGTCTACGGACAGTTGCCCGCCCTGAAGCTTTCTTT
abundance: NA; d_gene: NA; v_gene: TRBV10-2; j_gene: TRBJ2-2; CDR3aa: CASSDLGFRGSRAGELFF; CDR3nt: TGCGCCAGCAGTGATCTCGGTTTCAGGGGAAGTAGAGCCGGGGAGCTGTTTTTT
abundance: NA; d_gene: TRBD2; v_gene: TRBV7-2; j_gene: TRBJ2-2; CDR3aa: CASSFSGSAGELFF; CDR3nt: TGTGCCAGCAGCTTTAGCGGGAGCGCCGGGGAGCTGTTTTTT
abundance: NA; d_gene: NA; v_gene: TRBV28; j_gene: TRBJ2-3; CDR3aa: CASSSQGRDTQYF; CDR3nt: TGTGCCAGCAGTTCTCAGGGTCGAGATACGCAGTATTTT
abundance: NA; d_gene: TRBD2; v_gene: TRBV5-1; j_gene: TRBJ2-2; CDR3aa: CASSGTSGTSGELFF; CDR3nt: TGCGCCAGCAGCGGGACTAGCGGGACCTCCGGGGAGCTGTTTTTT
abundance: once; d_gene: TRBD1; v_gene: TRBV7-3; j_gene: TRBJ2-7; CDR3aa: CASSQGTGGGEQYF; CDR3nt: TGTGCCAGCAGCCAAGGGACAGGGGGCGGCGAGCAGTACTTC
abundance: few; d_gene: NA; v_gene: TRBV5-1; j_gene: TRBJ2-7; CDR3aa: CASSLVPGAYEQYF; CDR3nt: TGCGCCAGCAGCTTGGTCCCAGGAGCCTACGAGCAGTACTTC
abundance: NA; d_gene: TRBD1; v_gene: TRBV2; j_gene: TRBJ2-7; CDR3aa: CASKARGTGNNEQYF; CDR3nt: TGTGCCAGCAAAGCCCGCGGGACAGGTAACAACGAGCAGTACTTC
abundance: once; d_gene: NA; v_gene: TRBV7-2; j_gene: TRBJ1-1; CDR3aa: CASSLAGNTEAFF; CDR3nt: TGTGCCAGCAGCTTAGCGGGGAACACTGAAGCTTTCTTT
abundance: NA; d_gene: NA; v_gene: TRBV28; j_gene: TRBJ1-5; CDR3aa: CASSLLARNQPQHF; CDR3nt: TGTGCCAGCAGTCTCCTCGCCCGAAATCAGCCCCAGCATTTT
abundance: NA; d_gene: NA; v_gene: TRBV5-1; j_gene: TRBJ2-7; CDR3aa: CASSHQRGSGPSYEQYF; CDR3nt: TGCGCCAGCAGCCACCAACGGGGTAGCGGACCCTCCTACGAGCAGTACTTC
abundance: NA; d_gene: NA; v_gene: TRBV28; j_gene: TRBJ2-5; CDR3aa: CASSISDLQETQYF; CDR3nt: TGTGCCAGCAGTATCTCGGACTTACAAGAGACCCAGTACTTC
abundance: NA; d_gene: TRBD1; v_gene: TRBV11-2; j_gene: TRBJ1-3; CDR3aa: CASSYVWTGNSGNTIYF; CDR3nt: TGTGCCAGCAGCTACGTTTGGACAGGGAACTCTGGAAACACCATATATTTT
abundance: NA; d_gene: TRBD1; v_gene: TRBV19; j_gene: TRBJ2-7; CDR3aa: CASGTGGFYEQYF; CDR3nt: TGTGCTTCCGGGACAGGGGGCTTTTACGAGCAGTACTTC
abundance: few; d_gene: NA; v_gene: TRBV7-6; j_gene: TRBJ1-3; CDR3aa: CASSLAWDNSGNTIYF; CDR3nt: TGTGCCAGCAGCTTAGCGTGGGACAACTCTGGAAACACCATATATTTT
abundance: NA; d_gene: NA; v_gene: TRBV6-5; j_gene: TRBJ1-5; CDR3aa: CASSLLRGANQPQHF; CDR3nt: TGTGCCAGCAGTTTATTGAGGGGTGCCAATCAGCCCCAGCATTTT
abundance: once; d_gene: NA; v_gene: TRBV11-2; j_gene: TRBJ2-6; CDR3aa: CASSRDINSGANVLTF; CDR3nt: TGTGCCAGCAGCCGGGACATTAACTCTGGGGCCAACGTCCTGACTTTC
abundance: NA; d_gene: TRBD2; v_gene: TRBV7-3; j_gene: TRBJ2-3; CDR3aa: CASSLTPSGSGADTQYF; CDR3nt: TGTGCCAGCAGCTTAACTCCTAGCGGGAGTGGGGCAGATACGCAGTATTTT
abundance: NA; d_gene: TRBD1; v_gene: TRBV7-2; j_gene: TRBJ2-2; CDR3aa: CASSADRANTGELFF; CDR3nt: TGTGCCAGCAGCGCGGACAGGGCCAACACCGGGGAGCTGTTTTTT
abundance: NA; d_gene: NA; v_gene: TRBV27; j_gene: TRBJ1-1; CDR3aa: CASSWASPGPTEAFF; CDR3nt: TGTGCCAGCAGTTGGGCGTCCCCGGGGCCTACTGAAGCTTTCTTT
abundance: NA; d_gene: NA; v_gene: TRBV10-1; j_gene: TRBJ1-1; CDR3aa: CASSPDLDTEAFF; CDR3nt: TGCGCCAGCAGTCCAGACTTAGACACTGAAGCTTTCTTT
abundance: NA; d_gene: TRBD2; v_gene: TRBV19; j_gene: TRBJ2-3; CDR3aa: CASKGGVAGGTDTQYF; CDR3nt: TGTGCCAGTAAGGGTGGAGTGGCGGGAGGCACAGATACGCAGTATTTT
abundance: NA; d_gene: TRBD1; v_gene: TRBV28; j_gene: TRBJ2-2; CDR3aa: CASSSPGTGLPGELFF; CDR3nt: TGTGCCAGCAGCTCCCCTGGGACAGGACTCCCCGGGGAGCTGTTTTTT
abundance: NA; d_gene: TRBD2; v_gene: TRBV28; j_gene: TRBJ2-1; CDR3aa: CASPASGRALYNEQFF; CDR3nt: TGTGCCAGCCCCGCTAGCGGGAGGGCCCTCTACAATGAGCAGTTCTTC
abundance: NA; d_gene: NA; v_gene: TRBV11-3; j_gene: TRBJ2-7; CDR3aa: CASSLGGRYYEQYF; CDR3nt: TGTGCCAGCAGCTTAGGGGGCCGTTACTACGAGCAGTACTTC
abundance: NA; d_gene: NA; v_gene: TRBV19; j_gene: TRBJ1-5; CDR3aa: CASSIAGNQPQHF; CDR3nt: TGTGCCAGTAGTATAGCGGGGAATCAGCCCCAGCATTTT
abundance: NA; d_gene: NA; v_gene: TRBV6-5; j_gene: TRBJ1-4; CDR3aa: CASSSLGMDEKLFF; CDR3nt: TGTGCCAGCAGTTCCCTCGGGATGGATGAAAAACTGTTTTTT
abundance: NA; d_gene: NA; v_gene: TRBV6-6; j_gene: TRBJ1-2; CDR3aa: CASSSPDLYGYTF; CDR3nt: TGTGCCAGCAGTTCCCCGGACTTATATGGCTACACCTTC
abundance: NA; d_gene: TRBD1; v_gene: TRBV6-1; j_gene: TRBJ1-1; CDR3aa: CASKRQGTLNTEAFF; CDR3nt: TGTGCCAGCAAGAGACAGGGAACCCTGAACACTGAAGCTTTCTTT
abundance: NA; d_gene: NA; v_gene: TRBV18; j_gene: TRBJ1-1; CDR3aa: CASSPLSPGPRDTEAFF; CDR3nt: TGTGCCAGCTCACCACTCAGCCCAGGGCCCAGGGACACTGAAGCTTTCTTT
abundance: NA; d_gene: NA; v_gene: TRBV6-1; j_gene: TRBJ1-1; CDR3aa: CASKQVRVGNTEAFF; CDR3nt: TGTGCCAGCAAGCAAGTTAGGGTGGGCAACACTGAAGCTTTCTTT
abundance: NA; d_gene: NA; v_gene: TRBV12-5; j_gene: TRBJ2-3; CDR3aa: CASGLGTAATDTQYF; CDR3nt: TGTGCTAGTGGTTTGGGGACGGCAGCCACAGATACGCAGTATTTT
abundance: NA; d_gene: NA; v_gene: TRBV29-1; j_gene: TRBJ2-4; CDR3aa: CSVERDGNIQYF; CDR3nt: TGCAGCGTTGAGCGGGACGGTAACATTCAGTACTTC
abundance: NA; d_gene: TRBD1; v_gene: TRBV7-2; j_gene: TRBJ2-7; CDR3aa: CASSGGQGKAEQYF; CDR3nt: TGTGCCAGCAGCGGTGGACAGGGAAAAGCCGAGCAGTACTTC
abundance: NA; d_gene: NA; v_gene: TRBV16; j_gene: TRBJ1-2; CDR3aa: CASSPLTAGDLDGYTF; CDR3nt: TGTGCCAGCAGCCCTCTGACGGCGGGCGACTTAGATGGCTACACCTTC
abundance: NA; d_gene: TRBD1; v_gene: TRBV30; j_gene: TRBJ2-3; CDR3aa: CAGGQGQDTQYF; CDR3nt: TGTGCCGGGGGACAGGGTCAAGATACGCAGTATTTT
abundance: NA; d_gene: NA; v_gene: TRBV7-3; j_gene: TRBJ2-7; CDR3aa: CASSLGTASYEQYF; CDR3nt: TGTGCCAGCAGCTTAGGGACCGCCTCCTACGAGCAGTACTTC
abundance: NA; d_gene: TRBD1; v_gene: TRBV19; j_gene: TRBJ2-1; CDR3aa: CATQRQGAPGDEQFF; CDR3nt: TGTGCCACCCAGAGACAGGGGGCCCCCGGGGATGAGCAGTTCTTC
abundance: once; d_gene: NA; v_gene: TRBV27; j_gene: TRBJ1-2; CDR3aa: CASKGQGIGKGYGYTF; CDR3nt: TGTGCCAGCAAGGGGCAGGGGATAGGAAAGGGCTATGGCTACACCTTC
abundance: NA; d_gene: NA; v_gene: TRBV19; j_gene: TRBJ1-3; CDR3aa: CASSTGVNTIYF; CDR3nt: TGTGCCAGTAGTACCGGGGTAAACACCATATATTTT
abundance: NA; d_gene: TRBD1; v_gene: TRBV4-3; j_gene: TRBJ1-5; CDR3aa: CASSQGGTGYSNQPQHF; CDR3nt: TGCGCCAGCAGCCAAGGAGGGACAGGGTATAGCAATCAGCCCCAGCATTTT
abundance: NA; d_gene: NA; v_gene: TRBV11-3; j_gene: TRBJ1-1; CDR3aa: CASSLAGWNTEAFF; CDR3nt: TGTGCCAGCAGCTTAGCTGGCTGGAACACTGAAGCTTTCTTT
abundance: NA; d_gene: TRBD2; v_gene: TRBV6-1; j_gene: TRBJ2-1; CDR3aa: CASSEDGGRVLWNEQFF; CDR3nt: TGTGCCAGCAGTGAAGACGGCGGGAGGGTACTGTGGAATGAGCAGTTCTTC
abundance: NA; d_gene: NA; v_gene: TRBV5-6; j_gene: TRBJ2-3; CDR3aa: CASSLTRRDTQYF; CDR3nt: TGTGCCAGCAGCTTAACCCGTCGTGATACGCAGTATTTT
abundance: few; d_gene: TRBD1; v_gene: TRBV19; j_gene: TRBJ1-2; CDR3aa: CASSIGRDSGYTF; CDR3nt: TGTGCCAGTAGTATAGGCAGGGACAGTGGCTACACCTTC
abundance: NA; d_gene: NA; v_gene: TRBV6-1; j_gene: TRBJ2-1; CDR3aa: CASRRVPETHEQFF; CDR3nt: TGTGCCAGCAGGCGGGTTCCGGAGACCCATGAGCAGTTCTTC
abundance: NA; d_gene: TRBD1; v_gene: TRBV15; j_gene: TRBJ1-5; CDR3aa: CATSRQGARGNQPQHF; CDR3nt: TGTGCCACCAGCAGACAGGGGGCGCGGGGCAATCAGCCCCAGCATTTT
abundance: NA; d_gene: TRBD1; v_gene: TRBV2; j_gene: TRBJ1-1; CDR3aa: CASTKQGAPTEAFF; CDR3nt: TGTGCCAGCACCAAGCAGGGGGCACCCACTGAAGCTTTCTTT
abundance: NA; d_gene: NA; v_gene: TRBV5-6; j_gene: TRBJ1-1; CDR3aa: CASNPGPRSMNTEAFF; CDR3nt: TGTGCCAGCAACCCGGGGCCAAGGAGCATGAACACTGAAGCTTTCTTT
abundance: NA; d_gene: NA; v_gene: TRBV18; j_gene: TRBJ1-3; CDR3aa: CASSPSAPAASGNTIYF; CDR3nt: TGTGCCAGCTCACCAAGTGCGCCAGCGGCCTCTGGAAACACCATATATTTT
abundance: once; d_gene: TRBD2; v_gene: TRBV5-1; j_gene: TRBJ2-7; CDR3aa: CASTSLAAGLDEQYF; CDR3nt: TGCGCCAGCACCTCACTAGCGGCGGGGCTCGACGAGCAGTACTTC